This T cell receptor beta chain was identified during a study of T cell changes during pregnancy in multiple sclerosis. The data were produced by immunoSEQ multiplex PCR, yet TCRdb's version contains in-frame clones alone and is incomplete. The sample contains approximately 52,000 clones, about 90% of which appear only once. In its sample, this clone was seen once. The CDR3 consists of 12 residues. Germline CDR1 is MDHEN and CDR2 is SYDVKM. J lost 11 bases, V lost 6 bases, and 9 bases had no gene match. The chain combines TRBV28 with TRBJ1-1, with 7 bases fitting TRBD1. Material: CD4+ T cells from peripheral blood mononuclear cells, obtained after pregnancy. The source is a female donor with multiple sclerosis, enrolled in a pregnancy study. The CDR3 coding sequence is TGTGCCAGCAGCCTTACAGGGGCAGGGGCTTTCTTT. It encodes CASSLTGAGAFF.